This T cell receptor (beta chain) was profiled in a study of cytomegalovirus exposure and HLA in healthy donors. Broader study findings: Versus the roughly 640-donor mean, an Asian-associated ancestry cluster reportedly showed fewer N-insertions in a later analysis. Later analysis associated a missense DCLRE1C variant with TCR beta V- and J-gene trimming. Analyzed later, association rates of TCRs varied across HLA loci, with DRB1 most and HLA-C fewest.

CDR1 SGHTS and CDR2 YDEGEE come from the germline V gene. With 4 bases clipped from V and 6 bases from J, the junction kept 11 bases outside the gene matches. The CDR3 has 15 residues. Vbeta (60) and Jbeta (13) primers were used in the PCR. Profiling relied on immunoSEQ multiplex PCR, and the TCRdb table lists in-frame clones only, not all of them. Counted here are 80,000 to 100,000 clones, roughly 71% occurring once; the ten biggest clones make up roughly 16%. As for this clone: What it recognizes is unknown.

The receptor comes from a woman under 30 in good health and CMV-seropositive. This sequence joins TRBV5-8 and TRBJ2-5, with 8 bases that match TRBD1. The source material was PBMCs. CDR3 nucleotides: TGTGCCAGCAGCCCCGGACAGGGAATTTGGAAGACCCAGTACTTC. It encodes CASSPGQGIWKTQYF. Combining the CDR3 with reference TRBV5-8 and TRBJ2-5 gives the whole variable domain EAGVTQSPTHLIKTRGQQATLRCSPISGHTSVYWYQQALGLGLQFLLWYDEGEERNRGNFPPRFSGRQFPNYSSELNVNALELEDSALYLCASSPGQGIWKTQYFGPGTRLLVL.